The T cell receptor (beta chain) described here comes from a study of shared clonotypes between healthy human individuals. Study-wide results and caveats: Naive subsets typically showed greater estimated richness than memory subsets.

With 0 bases removed from V and 2 bases from J, the gap between germline ends came to 19 bases. The CDR3 loop spans 18 amino acids. The germline V gene has CDR1 LGHNT and CDR2 FRNRAP. Every donor was a Caucasian adult from Nashville, Tennessee. Notes on this clone: Its target is unknown.

Each cell subset's genomic DNA was divided evenly among several immunoSEQ plates. Profiled with immunoSEQ multiplex PCR; TCRdb holds only in-frame clones, not every one. The repertoire has over a million clones, approximately 98.5% of them found once; the top ten carry approximately 0.4%. This sequence was found in a man aged 30 to 39 in good health. The chain combines TRBV12-5 with TRBJ1-1; D remains unclear. The sequenced sample consisted of naive CD4+ T cells sorted from blood. Subset reported: CD45RA+ positively selected. In DNA, the CDR3 is TGTGCTAGTGGTTTGGTACTTTCCGTGGAGGGAACAAACACTGAAGCTTTCTTT. Protein: CASGLVLSVEGTNTEAFF.